Below are 29 T cell receptor beta chains sequenced from a single sample in a study of blood T cells in healthy people across ages. A second roughly 6 to 12 cycle PCR used barcoded and J-beta primers. TCRdb reprocessed the 5' RACE reads with MiXCR, giving one entry per CDR3 protein. The sample holds 800,000 to 950,000 distinct CDR3 sequences, about 29% seen once. These same records also appear under a second study, on T cells of mothers and their children.

Material: blood. These receptors were taken from a woman between 40 and 50 years old in good health.

This clonotype was seen a handful of times. V gene TRBV20-1 combines with J gene TRBJ1-6; D is ambiguous. Germline CDR1 reads DFQATT; CDR2 reads SNEGSKA (reference sequence). The CDR3 consists of 15 residues. The V end was cut by 5 bases, the J end by 4 bases, with 15 bases between. The CDR3 sequence: CSALAGRLYNSPLHF. CDR3 in DNA: TGCAGTGCTTTAGCTGGGCGGCTATATAATTCACCCCTCCACTTT.

Notes on this clonotype: This may be a read error: a much more frequent sequence differs by one nucleotide. The chain has TRBV5-1 and TRBJ2-1; 8 bases are shared with TRBD2. CDR1 SGHRS and CDR2 YFSETQ come from the germline V gene. V shed 5 bases and J 10 bases; nucleotides not matched to a gene: 11. The CDR3 is 14 amino acids. The CDR3 DNA reads as TGCGCCAGCAGTCCCAGCGGGAGCTCCTACGAGCAGTTCTTC. Translation gives CASSPSGSSYEQFF.

This clonotype was counted ten times or more. The rearrangement uses TRBV20-1 and TRBJ2-7; either TRBD1 or TRBD2 may fit D (5 bases each). CDR3 length equals 15 residues. Germline CDR1 reads DFQATT; CDR2 reads SNEGSKA (reference sequence). V dropped 5 bases and J dropped 3 bases, with 20 bases sitting between them. CDR3: CSAPGRGRLYYEQYF. The DNA for the CDR3 is TGCAGTGCTCCCGGTCGGGGCAGGCTTTACTACGAGCAGTACTTC.

CDR3 amino acids: CSAPRVGGMGPRNEQFF. In DNA, the CDR3 is TGCAGTGCTCCCCGAGTAGGGGGGATGGGGCCGCGGAATGAGCAGTTCTTC. V usage is TRBV20-1 and J usage is TRBJ2-1, with D perhaps TRBD1 or TRBD2 (6 bases each). V was clipped by 5 bases and J by 7 bases, with 27 bases between them. In germline, CDR1 is DFQATT, CDR2 SNEGSKA (reference sequence). The CDR3 runs to 17 residues.

The chain joins TRBV7-2 to TRBJ2-7; D remains unclear. This CDR3 is 16 amino acids long. Germline CDR1 reads SGHTA; CDR2 reads FQGNSA. Between the trimmed V and J ends, which lost 1 base and 3 bases, there was a span of 16 bases. This chain's CDR3 is CASSLVPSAILYEQYF. The CDR3 coding sequence is TGTGCCAGCAGCTTAGTTCCTTCGGCGATACTCTACGAGCAGTACTTC.

This chain links TRBV4-2 with TRBJ2-7, with D possibly TRBD2 on 5 matching bases. CDR1 LGHNA and CDR2 YNFKEQ come from the germline V gene. The V end was cut by 4 bases, the J end by 4 bases, with 20 bases between. The CDR3 loop spans 16 amino acids. The CDR3 coding sequence is TGTGCCAGCAGCCCACACCAGGAAGAGGGATCGTACGAGCAGTACTTC. Translated, it gives CASSPHQEEGSYEQYF.

This clonotype was seen repeatedly, ten times or more. The chain employs TRBV11-1 and TRBJ2-3, with 9 bases identical to TRBD1. Germline CDR1 SGHAT, CDR2 FQDESV (reference sequence). This CDR3 contains 16 residues. V shed 5 bases and J 2 bases; nucleotides not matched to a gene: 8. The CDR3 sequence is CASSATGTGFTDTQYF. The CDR3 DNA reads TGTGCCAGCAGCGCGACCGGGACAGGGTTCACAGATACGCAGTATTTT.

This clonotype was recorded a few times. The V and J genes are TRBV12-3 or TRBV12-4 and TRBJ2-7; 7 positions match TRBD2. The CDR3 covers 13 residues. The junction had 5 bases not matched to a gene; V was cut back by 3 bases and J by 6 bases. CDR3 protein: CASSFASGVEQYF. In DNA form, the CDR3 reads TGTGCCAGCAGTTTCGCTAGCGGTGTCGAGCAGTACTTC.

Of note for this clonotype: With a much larger clone just one base away, this may be a read error. The chain joins TRBV4-3 to TRBJ2-3; the match to TRBD2 covers 9 bases. CDR3 size: 17 residues. Germline CDR1 reads LGHNA; CDR2 reads YSLEER. The CDR3 is CVSSQGLAGALTDTQYF. The DNA for the CDR3 is TGCGTCAGCAGCCAAGGGTTAGCGGGGGCCCTCACAGATACGCAGTATTTT.

There are many counts of this clonotype. The chain carries TRBV5-1 and TRBJ2-7, with TRBD2 matching 12 bases. CDR1 and CDR2 (germline): SGHRS, YFSETQ. This CDR3 contains 15 residues. V lost 0 bases to trimming and J lost 4 bases; unmatched junction nucleotides: 2. CDR3 nucleotides: TGCGCCAGCAGCTTGGGGGGGACTAGCGGGTACGAGCAGTACTTC. Its translation is CASSLGGTSGYEQYF. Full variable domain (rest looked up from reference TRBV5-1 and TRBJ2-7): KAGVTQTPRYLIKTRGQQVTLSCSPISGHRSVSWYQQTPGQGLQFLFEYFSETQRNKGNFPGRFSGRQFSNSRSEMNVSTLELGDSALYLCASSLGGTSGYEQYFGPGTRLTVT.

This clonotype turned up a few times. The CDR3 loop is CASSLGPRLLNTEAFF. The CDR3 DNA follows: TGTGCCAGCAGTTTAGGACCGCGCCTCCTGAACACTGAAGCTTTCTTT. The V call is TRBV12-3 or TRBV12-4, the J call TRBJ1-1; D is unclear. V shed 1 base and J shed 0 bases, with 12 bases lying between them. The CDR3 is 16 residues long.

As concerns this clonotype: A much larger clone differs from this one at a single base, so this may be a read error. The chain is built from TRBV27 and TRBJ1-2; 9 bases line up with TRBD1. Trimming at V came to 4 bases and at J to 8 bases, leaving 17 bases not matched to a gene. The V gene's germline CDR1 is MNHEY and CDR2 SMNVEV (reference sequence). The CDR3 contains 17 residues. This chain's CDR3 is CASSSLAAHRGPKGYTF. In DNA form, the CDR3 reads TGTGCCAGCAGTTCCCTGGCCGCTCACAGGGGGCCGAAAGGCTACACCTTC.

The sample holds a few counts of this clonotype. The V and J genes are TRBV2 and TRBJ2-5, with D possibly matching TRBD2 (6 bases). Trimming took 4 bases from V and 5 from J, leaving 14 bases between them. CDR1 is SNHLY, CDR2 FYNNEI, per germline. The CDR3 extends over 14 amino acids. The chain's CDR3 is CASSGPGRGETQYF. The CDR3 DNA reads as TGTGCCAGCAGTGGGCCCGGGCGGGGTGAGACCCAGTACTTC.

This clonotype was observed a handful of times. The junction and the germline gene differ at one end; a read error may be behind it. This chain uses TRBV6-6 with TRBJ2-5; possible D gene TRBD1, 5 bases. The J call may be mistaken, given a closer DNA end match to TRBJ2-7. Germline V gene data show CDR1 as MNHNY and CDR2 as SVGAGI (reference sequence). This CDR3 has 13 amino acids. This CDR3 is CVSTQGWFYEQYF. The CDR3 DNA is TGTGTCAGCACTCAGGGTTGGTTTTACGAGCAGTACTTC.

This clonotype was recorded at least ten times. V usage is TRBV2 and J usage is TRBJ2-7, with 8 bases matching TRBD1. With 6 bases clipped from V and 5 bases from J, the junction kept 9 bases outside the gene matches. CDR3 length equals 14 residues. CDR1 and CDR2 from the germline V gene are SNHLY and FYNNEI. In DNA, the CDR3 is TGTGCCAGCAGCGCCGGACAGGGCGTCAACGAGCAGTACTTC. It codes for CASSAGQGVNEQYF. The full variable domain, completed using reference TRBV2 and TRBJ2-7, is EPEVTQTPSHQVTQMGQEVILRCVPISNHLYFYWYRQILGQKVEFLVSFYNNEISEKSEIFDDQFSVERPDGSNFTLKIRSTKLEDSAMYFCASSAGQGVNEQYFGPGTRLTVT.

This clonotype was recorded a few times. The CDR3 DNA reads as TGCAGTGCTCGAGCCTTAGCGGGGGGACGCTCCTACGAGCAGTACTTC. It codes for CSARALAGGRSYEQYF. The J gene is TRBJ2-7, the V gene TRBV20-1; 10 positions match TRBD2. With V trimmed by 5 bases and J by 0 bases, 10 bases remained unmatched. Looked up from germline, CDR1 is DFQATT and CDR2 is SNEGSKA (reference sequence). This CDR3 region has 16 residues.

At least ten counts were recorded for this clonotype. The CDR3 nucleotides read TGTGCCAGCAGCCCCTTAAGTAAAGCCTACGAGCAGTACTTC. Protein product: CASSPLSKAYEQYF. The V gene is TRBV7-2, the J gene TRBJ2-7; D not certain. Trimming shortened V by 5 bases and J by 2 bases, and 13 bases separated the two germline ends. Germline V lookup: CDR1 SGHTA, CDR2 FQGNSA. This CDR3 has 14 amino acids.

This chain links TRBV28 with TRBJ1-1; no firm D call. This CDR3 comprises 11 residues. V dropped 4 bases and J dropped 11 bases, with 11 bases sitting between them. Germline CDR1 and CDR2: MDHEN and SYDVKM. For the CDR3, the DNA is TGTGCCAGCAGTTGGACGAGAAAGGCTTTCTTT. Translating gives CASSWTRKAFF.

This clonotype was observed a handful of times. The CDR3 here is CSARKGTQRYGYTF. DNA of the CDR3: TGCAGTGCTAGAAAGGGGACCCAACGGTATGGCTACACCTTC. The chain is built from TRBV20-1 and TRBJ1-2; the D gene is possibly TRBD1 (5 bases). V gave up 2 bases and J gave up 5 bases, with 15 bases separating them. The CDR3 extends over 14 amino acids. Per germline, CDR1 DFQATT and CDR2 SNEGSKA (reference sequence).

Points on this clonotype: A read error may explain this, as a much larger clone is one base away. This chain links TRBV7-8 with TRBJ2-7; 7 bases match TRBD2. Germline V gene data show CDR1 as SGHVS and CDR2 as FQNEAQ. This CDR3 has 15 amino acids. The CDR3 region has the DNA TGTGCCAGCAGCTTAGGGATAGCGGGTTCCTACAAGCAGTACTTC. As protein: CASSLGIAGSYKQYF.

The V call is TRBV7-2, the J call TRBJ2-1; a weak D match, TRBD2 (6 bases). The germline gives CDR1 SGHTA, CDR2 FQGNSA. V gave up 5 bases and J gave up 9 bases, with 20 bases separating them. This CDR3 is built from 15 residues. CDR3: CASSLGTGEGSEQFF. CDR3 coding DNA: TGTGCCAGCAGCCTAGGGACGGGAGAGGGGAGTGAGCAGTTCTTC. The full variable domain, its missing parts supplied by reference TRBV7-2 and TRBJ2-1, is GAGVSQSPSNKVTEKGKDVELRCDPISGHTALYWYRQSLGQGLEFLIYFQGNSAPDKSGLPSDRFSAERTGGSVSTLTIQRTQQEDSAVYLCASSLGTGEGSEQFFGPGTRLTVL.

In regard to this clonotype: This may be a read error, as it is one base from a much larger clone. J is TRBJ2-7 and V is TRBV29-1; 8 bases match TRBD1. The CDR3 spans 17 residues. Germline V lookup: CDR1 SQVTM, CDR2 ANQGSEA. The junction had 16 bases not matched to a gene; V was cut back by 0 bases and J by 6 bases. The CDR3 region is CSVEDSGIGQGQGEQYV. CDR3 nucleotide sequence: TGCAGCGTTGAAGATTCTGGGATCGGACAGGGTCAAGGCGAGCAGTACGTC.

The chain carries TRBV6-5 and TRBJ2-7, with a tentative D call TRBD2 (6 bases). CDR1 and CDR2 (germline): MNHEY, SVGAGI. The germline V and J ends were trimmed by 2 bases and 9 bases, with 17 bases remaining between them. This CDR3 is built from 14 residues. CDR3 region: CASSYRGTYDGQYF. As DNA, the CDR3 is TGTGCCAGCAGTTACCGGGGGACGTATGACGGGCAGTACTTC.

The rearrangement links TRBV7-3 to TRBJ2-4; TRBD2 matches 10 bases. Unmatched junction bases numbered 14, after V lost 5 bases and J lost 13 bases. Germline V gene lookup returns CDR1 SGHTA and CDR2 FQGTGA. The CDR3 is 15 amino acids. CDR3 sequence (DNA): TGTGCCAGCAGCGATCTAGCGGGGGTAGACAATGAGCAGTACTTC. This gives the protein CASSDLAGVDNEQYF. Full variable domain (missing parts from reference TRBV7-3 and TRBJ2-4): GAGVSQTPSNKVTEKGKYVELRCDPISGHTALYWYRQSLGQGPEFLIYFQGTGAADDSGLPNDRFFAVRPEGSVSTLKIQRTERGDSAVYLCASSDLAGVDNEQYFGAGTRLSVL.

This clonotype was picked up a small number of times. A read error may be the cause here, since a much bigger clone is one base away. This chain's CDR3 is CASTPTGNYEQYF. DNA of the CDR3: TGTGCCAGCACACCGACGGGGAACTACGAGCAGTACTTC. V gene TRBV27 combines with J gene TRBJ2-5; D perhaps matches TRBD2 (5 bases). The J call may not be correct, given that the DNA end is closer to TRBJ2-7. CDR3 size: 13 residues. Germline CDR1 is MNHEY and CDR2 is SMNVEV (reference sequence).

This clonotype has only a few counts. The rearrangement joins TRBV4-1 to TRBJ2-1; tentative D call: TRBD1 (8 bases). The last part of the DNA fits TRBJ2-7 better; the J call may be wrong. This CDR3 comprises 14 residues. The germline gives CDR1 MGHRA, CDR2 YSYEKL. The CDR3 nucleotides read TGCGCCAGCAGCCAATACAGGGGGGGGAATGAGCAGTACTTC. Translation gives CASSQYRGGNEQYF.

This clonotype was picked up a small number of times. This rearrangement joins TRBV7-3 to TRBJ2-5; maybe TRBD2 (6 bases). V was shortened by 5 bases and J by 6 bases, with 22 bases between the two germline ends. Germline V gives CDR1 SGHTA, CDR2 FQGTGA. The length of the CDR3 is 16 residues. CDR3 in DNA: TGTGCCAGCAGCGCCGACGCATCTGGGGGGACCCAGACCCAGTACTTC. It is translated as CASSADASGGTQTQYF. Full variable domain (rest looked up from reference TRBV7-3 and TRBJ2-5): GAGVSQTPSNKVTEKGKYVELRCDPISGHTALYWYRQSLGQGPEFLIYFQGTGAADDSGLPNDRFFAVRPEGSVSTLKIQRTERGDSAVYLCASSADASGGTQTQYFGPGTRLLVL.

This clonotype has a single count. The chain is built from TRBV5-1 and TRBJ1-4, with D possibly being TRBD1 (5 bases). The CDR3 has 14 amino acids. The germline CDR1 and CDR2 sequences are SGHRS and YFSETQ. V was clipped by 4 bases and J by 4 bases, with 11 bases between them. CDR3 region: CASSPQGHNEKLFF. The CDR3 region has the DNA TGCGCCAGCAGCCCGCAGGGCCATAATGAAAAACTGTTTTTT.

This clonotype was detected ten times or more. The chain has TRBV29-1 and TRBJ2-5; D remains unclear. The V gene's germline CDR1 is SQVTM and CDR2 ANQGSEA. CDR3 length: 12 amino acids. Trimming took 3 bases from V and 5 from J, leaving 10 bases between them. The CDR3 sequence is CSVDVVGETQYF. CDR3 DNA: TGCAGCGTTGACGTCGTCGGCGAGACCCAGTACTTC.